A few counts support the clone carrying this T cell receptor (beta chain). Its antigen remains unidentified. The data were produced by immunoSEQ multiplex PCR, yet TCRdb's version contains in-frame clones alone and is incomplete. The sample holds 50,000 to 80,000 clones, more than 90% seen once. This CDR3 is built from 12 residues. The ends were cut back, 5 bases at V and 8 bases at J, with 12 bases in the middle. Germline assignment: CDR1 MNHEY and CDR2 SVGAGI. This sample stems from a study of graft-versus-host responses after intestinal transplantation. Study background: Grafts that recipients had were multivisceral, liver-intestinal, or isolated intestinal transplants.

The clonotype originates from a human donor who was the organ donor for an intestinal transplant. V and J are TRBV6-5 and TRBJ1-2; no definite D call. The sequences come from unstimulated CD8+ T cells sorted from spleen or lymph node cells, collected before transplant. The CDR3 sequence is CASSADRGGYTF. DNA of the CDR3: TGTGCCAGCAGTGCCGATAGAGGAGGCTACACCTTC.